Below are 5 T cell receptor beta chains sequenced from a single sample in a study of identifying expanded T cells in peripheral blood. Libraries were prepared by immunoSEQ multiplex PCR; TCRdb keeps only in-frame clonotypes and omits some of them. The repertoire includes 100,000 to 150,000 clones, around four fifths of them detected once, and 3.3% sits in the top ten. Material: blood. These receptors were collected from a person aged 18 to 75 in good health.

The V call is TRBV2, the J call TRBJ1-1, with D uncertain. Germline V gene data show CDR1 as SNHLY and CDR2 as FYNNEI. Trimming stripped 6 bases from V and 1 base from J, with 9 bases between. This CDR3 is 13 amino acids long. Here the CDR3 reads CASRTEGNTEAFF. CDR3 in DNA: TGTGCCAGCAGGACCGAGGGGAACACTGAAGCTTTCTTT.

The V gene is TRBV13, the J gene TRBJ1-2, with D hard to call. Trimming cost V 5 bases and J 7 bases, with 17 bases left between them. This CDR3 spans 14 amino acids. The V gene's germline CDR1 is PRHDT and CDR2 FYEKMQ (reference sequence). In nucleotides, the CDR3 is TGTGCCAGCAGCCCTATAGGATACAATAGTGGCTACACCTTC. It yields the protein CASSPIGYNSGYTF. Full variable domain (remainder filled in from reference TRBV13 and TRBJ1-2): AAGVIQSPRHLIKEKRETATLKCYPIPRHDTVYWYQQGPGQDPQFLISFYEKMQSDKGSIPDRFSAQQFSDYHSELNMSSLELGDSALYFCASSPIGYNSGYTFGSGTRLTVV.

The chain uses TRBV19 and TRBJ1-1, with D hard to call. The V end was cut by 5 bases, the J end by 5 bases, with 12 bases between. Germline V gene sequence: CDR1 LNHDA, CDR2 SQIVND (reference sequence). The CDR3 runs to 13 residues. The CDR3 DNA reads as TGTGCCAGTAGTGGCGGGCGTAGGACTGAAGCTTTCTTT. Translating it yields CASSGGRRTEAFF.

The V call is TRBV5-1, the J call TRBJ2-5; 8 bases match TRBD2. Germline values: CDR1 SGHRS, CDR2 YFSETQ. This CDR3 is 19 amino acids long. J lost 2 bases, V lost 6 bases, and 21 bases had no gene match. CDR3 sequence reads: CASMGLALDGGGPQETQYF. The CDR3 DNA is TGCGCCAGCATGGGTTTGGCTCTAGATGGCGGGGGGCCGCAAGAGACCCAGTACTTC.

The V and J genes are TRBV9 and TRBJ1-5; D might be TRBD1 (6 bases). The CDR3 has 15 amino acids. Germline CDR1 SGDLS, CDR2 YYNGEE. V was clipped by 4 bases and J by 7 bases, with 18 bases between them. The CDR3 nucleotides read TGTGCCAGCAGCCGGGGGCAGAATGAACGACAGCCCCAGCATTTT. As protein: CASSRGQNERQPQHF. Looking up the rest from reference TRBV9 and TRBJ1-5 gives the full variable domain: DSGVTQTPKHLITATGQRVTLRCSPRSGDLSVYWYQQSLDQGLQFLIQYYNGEERAKGNILERFSAQQFPDLHSELNLSSLELGDSALYFCASSRGQNERQPQHFGDGTRLSIL.